This TCR beta chain was retrieved from a study of blood T cell repertoires in COVID-19. Overall study context: T cells, B-cell-depleted T cells, or PBMCs provided the cDNA or gDNA that served as material.

CDR1 is LGHDT and CDR2 is YNNKEL in the germline V gene (reference sequence). This CDR3 is built from 14 residues. J lost 8 bases, V lost 1 base, and 4 bases had no gene match. Source study methods: How many nucleated cells were present was estimated from reference gene primer amplification. The data were produced by immunoSEQ multiplex PCR, yet TCRdb's version contains in-frame clones alone and is incomplete. The V and J calls and clone size come from that table; D and trimming were worked out from the DNA. The sample contains almost 200,000 clones, about nine tenths of which appear only once. Sequences were obtained from peripheral blood. The chain carries TRBV3-1 (or the pseudogene TRBV3-2) and TRBJ1-4; 7 nucleotides align to TRBD1. This receptor was taken from a woman in her 70s with acute or convalescent COVID-19. The CDR3 bases are TGTGCCAGCAGCCAAGGACAGGGAAGCGAAAAACTGTTTTTT. This codes for CASSQGQGSEKLFF.